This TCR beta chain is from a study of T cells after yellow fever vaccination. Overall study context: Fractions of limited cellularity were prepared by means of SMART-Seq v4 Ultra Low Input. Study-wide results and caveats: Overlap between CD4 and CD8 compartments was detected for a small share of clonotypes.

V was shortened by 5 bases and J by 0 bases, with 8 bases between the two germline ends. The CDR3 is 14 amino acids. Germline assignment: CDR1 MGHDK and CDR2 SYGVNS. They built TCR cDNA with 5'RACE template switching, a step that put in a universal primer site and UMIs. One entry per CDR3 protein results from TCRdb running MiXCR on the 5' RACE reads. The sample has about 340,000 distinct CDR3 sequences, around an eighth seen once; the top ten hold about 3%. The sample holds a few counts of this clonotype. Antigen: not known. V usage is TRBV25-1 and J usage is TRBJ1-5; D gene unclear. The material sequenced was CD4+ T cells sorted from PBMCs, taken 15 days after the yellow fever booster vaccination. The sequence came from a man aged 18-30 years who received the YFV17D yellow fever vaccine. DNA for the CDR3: TGTGCCAGCAGTACAGAGTATAGCAATCAGCCCCAGCATTTT. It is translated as CASSTEYSNQPQHF.